The sequence of this T cell receptor beta chain was determined in a study of T cell repertoires in cytomegalovirus infection. Study as a whole: Shared public TCR beta signatures pointed to both CMV infection and a matching HLA type. Study-wide results and caveats: HLA-C-restricted, CMV-specific TCR beta clonotypes were dominant ex vivo.

This clonotype appeared many times. Its antigen is unknown. Deletions cut 7 bases from V and 5 bases from J, with 14 bases between. Germline loops: CDR1 LNHDA, CDR2 SQIVND (reference sequence). The CDR3 spans 13 residues. TCRdb re-called the reads with MiXCR, one entry per CDR3 protein. Among about 250,000 distinct CDR3 sequences listed, over 9% were seen once. The clonotype comes from a human donor in good health (CMV status not recorded). Some clones in this sample may be carry-over from other donors' samples. Sequences were obtained from PBMCs. The rearrangement links TRBV19 to TRBJ2-5, with D uncertain. CDR3 sequence reads: CASTSGARETQYF. The CDR3, as DNA: TGTGCCAGTACCTCGGGTGCCAGGGAGACCCAGTACTTC.